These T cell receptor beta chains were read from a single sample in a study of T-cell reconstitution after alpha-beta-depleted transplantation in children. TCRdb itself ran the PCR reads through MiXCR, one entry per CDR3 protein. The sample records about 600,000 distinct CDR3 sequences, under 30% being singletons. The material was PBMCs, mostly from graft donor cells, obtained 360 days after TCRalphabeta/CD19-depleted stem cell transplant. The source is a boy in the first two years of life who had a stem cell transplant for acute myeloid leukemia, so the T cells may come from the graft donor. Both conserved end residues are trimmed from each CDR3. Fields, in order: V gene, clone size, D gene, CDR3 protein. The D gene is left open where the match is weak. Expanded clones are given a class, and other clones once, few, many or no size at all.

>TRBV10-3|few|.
AISESEGLSYEQY
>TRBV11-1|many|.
ASSLVPRGGYSADEQF
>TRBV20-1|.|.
SATDSFNSPLH
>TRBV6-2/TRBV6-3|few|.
ASRDAYNEQF
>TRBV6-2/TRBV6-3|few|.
ASRRDASVPYNEQF
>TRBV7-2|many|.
ASSLGDPQETQY
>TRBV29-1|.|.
SVEETGGAYNEQF
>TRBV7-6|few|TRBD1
ASSSPGGLTDTQY
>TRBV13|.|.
ASSPGMPEAF
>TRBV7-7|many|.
ASSLMGPDEQF
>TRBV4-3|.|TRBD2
ASSQEWASGGPDTQY
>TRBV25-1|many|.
ASSGRFRGYT
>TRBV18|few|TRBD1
ASSAGTGSTPYEQY
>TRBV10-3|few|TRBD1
AISDSTGGYGYT
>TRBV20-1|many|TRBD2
SAGAGGVETQY
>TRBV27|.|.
ASSLESPDQPQH
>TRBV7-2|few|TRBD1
ASRAGGAETQY
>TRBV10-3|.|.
AISESTRARTRNEQF
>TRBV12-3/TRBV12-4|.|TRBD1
ASSSVGQANTEAF
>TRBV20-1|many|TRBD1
SAQDREWGTDTQY
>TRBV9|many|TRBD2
ASSVVVLAGPDTQY
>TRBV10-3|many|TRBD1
AISPDRVSYEQY
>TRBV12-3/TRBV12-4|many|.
ASSTGQPNQPQH
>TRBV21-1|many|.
ASSTLQPPTGTGELF
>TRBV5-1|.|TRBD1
ASSLTGQQETQY
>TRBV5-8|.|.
ASSPRDNSPLH
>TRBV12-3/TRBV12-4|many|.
ASSHPGHEGYNEQF
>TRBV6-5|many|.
ASSLRHSNTEAF
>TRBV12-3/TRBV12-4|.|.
ASSTRASFSGELF
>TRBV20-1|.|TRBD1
SACRGPPNIQY
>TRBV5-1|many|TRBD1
ASSLAQGANSPLH
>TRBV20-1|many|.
SAMRVNTEAF
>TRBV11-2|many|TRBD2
ASSPSGGAGDTQY
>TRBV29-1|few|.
SVSETGKTEAF